A selection of T cell receptor beta chains follows, all from one sample in a study of T cell responses to AZD1222 COVID-19 vaccine. Clones were sequenced by immunoSEQ multiplex PCR, and TCRdb holds only the in-frame ones, with some missing. The sample includes about 140,000 clones, over 85% seen only once; the top ten take 0.91%. The source was peripheral blood, collected on day 0 of MenACWY control vaccination. The receptors derive from an adult in good health. Each CDR3 is given without its conserved first and last residue. Each record gives: V gene, CDR3 length, CDR3 protein.

TRBV5-4 | 13 | ASSLPGTSSKKRY
TRBV3-1/TRBV3-2 | 15 | ASSLQGTGTGASEQY
TRBV5-4 | 14 | ASTTTSGADNTEAF
TRBV7-9 | 9 | ASSSGVVQF
TRBV7-3 | 12 | ASRAGAGWTEAF
TRBV6-5 | 10 | ASSRVAYGYT
TRBV7-9 | 15 | ASSLISGSPKHNEQF
TRBV2 | 15 | ASRLKTARGGDQPQH
TRBV10-3 | 13 | AISESTGGPNEQF
TRBV15 | 14 | ATSRDRGTGLGTQY
TRBV11-2 | 12 | ASSRTGRNTEAF
TRBV5-1 | 12 | ASSLYGRDETQY
TRBV10-1 | 14 | ASSEVTSGRPGEQY
TRBV9 | 14 | ASSVGGRGFGYGYT
TRBV21-1 | 8 | ASLGGEAF
TRBV7-9 | 14 | ASSLLLASGHNEQF
TRBV6-2/TRBV6-3 | 12 | ASSYSPWNTEAF
TRBV3-1/TRBV3-2 | 11 | ASSQAGTEGYT
TRBV5-1 | 12 | ASSLEANSYGYT
TRBV15 | 11 | ATSFPSSYEQY
TRBV18 | 13 | ASSLPGGANTEAF
TRBV4-2 | 14 | ASSQKPGATNEKLF
TRBV5-1 | 11 | ATSGQAAGGYT